The 29 T cell receptor beta chains below all came from one sample that was sequenced in a study of shared clonotypes between healthy human individuals. Data came from immunoSEQ multiplex PCR; TCRdb stores just in-frame clones and leaves some out. The sample contains millions of clones, about 95% of which appear only once. Sequenced material: naive CD4+ T cells sorted from blood. Sample subset: CD45RA+ positively selected. All receptors derive from a man aged 18 to 29 in good health.

This chain connects TRBV30 to TRBJ2-7, with D perhaps matching TRBD1 (6 bases). Deletions cut 2 bases from V and 5 bases from J, with 16 bases between. Germline CDR1 GTSNPN, CDR2 SVGIG (reference sequence). The CDR3 spans 14 residues. The CDR3 loop is CAWSLGRGTDEQYF. CDR3 coding DNA: TGTGCCTGGAGTCTGGGCAGGGGCACCGACGAGCAGTACTTC. The full variable domain, rest sourced from reference TRBV30 and TRBJ2-7, is SQTIHQWPATLVQPVGSPLSLECTVEGTSNPNLYWYRQAAGRGLQLLFYSVGIGQISSEVPQNLSASRPQDRQFILSSKKLLLSDSGFYLCAWSLGRGTDEQYFGPGTRLTVT.

A word on this clone: The sample contains more than one DNA sequence encoding this CDR3. V and J are TRBV5-4 and TRBJ2-3; D gene ambiguous. The V gene's germline CDR1 is SGHNT and CDR2 YYREEE (reference sequence). The CDR3 contains 12 residues. V lost 1 base, J lost 4 bases, and 4 bases lay in between. CDR3 in amino acids: CASSLPADTQYF. As DNA, the CDR3 is TGTGCCAGCAGCTTGCCGGCAGATACGCAGTATTTT.

This CDR3 reads CAISGDRGPSQPQHF. The DNA for the CDR3 is TGTGCCATCAGTGGCGACAGGGGACCTTCTCAGCCCCAGCATTTT. This chain uses TRBV10-3 with TRBJ1-5; 8 bases agree with TRBD1. CDR3 length: 15 amino acids. With 4 bases clipped from V and 6 bases from J, the junction kept 8 bases outside the gene matches. CDR1 and CDR2 from the germline V gene are ENHRY and SYGVKD.

This chain uses TRBV5-4 with TRBJ2-7; 16 nucleotides align to TRBD2. Losses at the gene ends were 4 bases for V and 5 bases for J; bases not matched to a gene: 6. Germline V gives CDR1 SGHNT, CDR2 YYREEE (reference sequence). The CDR3 is made up of 16 amino acids. Here the CDR3 DNA reads TGTGCCAGCAGCAAGGGACTAGCGGGAGGGTCTGACGAGCAGTACTTC. It specifies CASSKGLAGGSDEQYF.

The gene calls are TRBV6-1 and TRBJ1-5; possible D gene TRBD1, 6 bases. The CDR3 consists of 15 residues. V was trimmed by 4 bases and J by 7 bases, leaving 17 bases between them. Germline CDR1 reads MNHNS; CDR2 reads SASEGT. Here the CDR3 DNA reads TGTGCCAGCAGTGGCGAAACAGGGATTAACCAGCCCCAGCATTTT. Protein: CASSGETGINQPQHF.

The rearrangement joins TRBV5-1 to TRBJ2-5, with D possibly TRBD1 on 5 matching bases. V was cut by 4 bases and J by 2 bases, with 15 bases left in between. This CDR3 has 15 residues. The germline V gene has CDR1 SGHRS and CDR2 YFSETQ. CDR3 nucleotide sequence: TGCGCCAGCAGCATAGACAGTAGGGTGCAAGAGACCCAGTACTTC. This gives the protein CASSIDSRVQETQYF.

J is TRBJ2-7 and V is TRBV6-1, with unresolved D. The V gene's germline CDR1 is MNHNS and CDR2 SASEGT. Between the trimmed V and J ends, which lost 6 bases and 0 bases, there was a span of 6 bases. CDR3 length equals 12 residues. The CDR3 DNA sequence: TGTGCCAGCAGACAGAGCTCCTACGAGCAGTACTTC. Its protein product is CASRQSSYEQYF.

On this clone itself: Possible read error: a much larger clone is one base away. The V and J genes are TRBV7-2 and TRBJ1-1, with TRBD1 matching 7 bases. CDR1 and CDR2 (germline): SGHTA, FQGNSA. The CDR3 length is 13 residues. As DNA, the CDR3 is TGTGCCAGCAGCCCGGGACAGAACGCTGAAGCTTTCTTT. This encodes CASSPGQNAEAFF.

The chain combines TRBV9 with TRBJ1-4, with D unclear. This CDR3 spans 16 amino acids. Looked up from germline, CDR1 is SGDLS and CDR2 is YYNGEE. Trimming pared 3 bases from V and 5 bases from J, leaving 17 bases between. The CDR3 region is CASSGLDSLGNEKLFF. In nucleotides, the CDR3 is TGTGCCAGCAGCGGCCTGGACTCCTTGGGAAATGAAAAACTGTTTTTT.

The J gene is TRBJ2-2, the V gene TRBV5-1; 8 bases align to TRBD1. The CDR3 runs 15 residues. The J segment lost 5 bases and the V segment lost 0 bases, leaving 3 bases of the junction unmatched. In germline, CDR1 is SGHRS, CDR2 YFSETQ. Written as DNA, the CDR3 is TGCGCCAGCAGCTTGGGGACAGGGCGAACCGGGGAGCTGTTTTTT. This codes for CASSLGTGRTGELFF.

About this clone itself: Within the sample, other DNA sequences also encode this same CDR3. The gene calls are TRBV18 and TRBJ2-7, with 8 bases matching TRBD2. Germline CDR1 reads KGHSH; CDR2 reads LQKENI. The CDR3 has 14 amino acids. J was trimmed by 5 bases and V by 2 bases; bases with no gene match: 5. CDR3 protein: CASSPRSGGNEQYF. The CDR3 nucleotides read TGTGCCAGCTCACCAAGAAGCGGGGGTAACGAGCAGTACTTC.

The chain combines TRBV7-9 with TRBJ2-7; 10 nucleotides line up with TRBD2. The CDR3 has 16 residues. Germline CDR1 and CDR2: SEHNR and FQNEAQ (reference sequence). V lost 0 bases, J lost 7 bases, and 9 bases stayed unmatched. The CDR3 spells CASSLAEAGGPREQYF. The CDR3 nucleotides read TGTGCCAGCAGCTTAGCCGAAGCGGGAGGGCCCCGGGAGCAGTACTTC.

This chain links TRBV10-1 with TRBJ1-1; the D gene is possibly TRBD1 (6 bases). CDR1 is WNHNN, CDR2 SYGVQD, per germline (reference sequence). Deletions cut 0 bases from V and 6 bases from J, with 14 bases between. The CDR3 runs 15 residues. The CDR3 nucleotides are TGCGCCAGCAGTGAGTCTGGGGCAGGGGACCCTGAAGCTTTCTTT. This sequence encodes CASSESGAGDPEAFF.

The rearrangement links TRBV30 to TRBJ2-1; D might be TRBD1 (6 bases). V was trimmed by 1 base and J by 3 bases, leaving 13 bases between them. Germline assignment: CDR1 GTSNPN and CDR2 SVGIG (reference sequence). The CDR3 runs to 15 residues. CDR3 residues: CAWSEGQVYYNEQFF. For the CDR3, the DNA is TGTGCCTGGAGTGAGGGACAAGTCTACTACAATGAGCAGTTCTTC.

V usage is TRBV7-2 and J usage is TRBJ1-5, with D unresolved. V lost 2 bases to trimming and J lost 6 bases, with 8 bases between them. Per germline, CDR1 SGHTA and CDR2 FQGNSA. This CDR3 has 13 amino acids. The CDR3 loop is CASSLLRSQPQHF. CDR3 sequence (DNA): TGTGCCAGCAGCTTATTGAGGAGTCAGCCCCAGCATTTT.

The V gene is TRBV6-1, the J gene TRBJ1-4, with D possibly matching TRBD1 (6 bases). V lost 0 bases and J lost 13, with 15 bases in between. The CDR3 loop spans 14 amino acids. The germline gives CDR1 MNHNS, CDR2 SASEGT. CDR3 coding DNA: TGTGCCAGCAGTGAAGCGGGGTATGGACAGAGACTGTTTTTT. Translating gives CASSEAGYGQRLFF.

J is TRBJ2-2 and V is TRBV6-1; maybe TRBD2 (5 bases). V was trimmed by 6 bases and J by 7 bases, leaving 15 bases between them. Germline values: CDR1 MNHNS, CDR2 SASEGT. The CDR3 contains 14 residues. In DNA, the CDR3 is TGTGCCAGCAGCGCCCTCGGAGGTGGCGGGGAGCTGTTTTTT. Residues: CASSALGGGGELFF.

This rearrangement joins TRBV30 to TRBJ2-2; 7 nucleotides line up with TRBD1. The CDR3 spans 14 residues. Germline values: CDR1 GTSNPN, CDR2 SVGIG (reference sequence). J was trimmed by 2 bases and V by 4 bases; bases with no gene match: 4. The CDR3, as DNA: TGTGCCTGGACGGGACAGAGCAACACCGGGGAGCTGTTTTTT. Encoded protein: CAWTGQSNTGELFF.

A note on this clone: This may stem from a read error, because a much larger clone lies one nucleotide away. The sample holds other DNA sequences that translate to the same CDR3. The chain combines TRBV11-2 with TRBJ2-7; D not certain. The germline V and J ends were trimmed by 5 bases and 1 base, with 3 bases remaining between them. The CDR3 is 11 amino acids. Per germline, CDR1 SGHAT and CDR2 FQNNGV. The CDR3 protein is CASSPSYEQYF. DNA for the CDR3: TGTGCCAGCAGCCCATCCTACGAGCAGTACTTC.

V is TRBV11-2 and J is TRBJ1-1; a weak D match, TRBD1 (6 bases). Between the trimmed V and J ends, which lost 0 bases and 4 bases, there was a span of 18 bases. CDR3 size: 17 residues. Germline V gives CDR1 SGHAT, CDR2 FQNNGV. CDR3 sequence reads: CASSLEGIRRGSTEAFF. In DNA form, the CDR3 reads TGTGCCAGCAGCTTAGAGGGGATCCGCAGGGGTAGCACTGAAGCTTTCTTT.

The sample holds one count of this clone. This sequence joins TRBV30 and TRBJ1-6, with TRBD1 identical over 7 bases. V dropped 1 base and J dropped 8; count of bases not matched to a gene: 8. The CDR3 covers 15 residues. Germline V gene sequence: CDR1 GTSNPN, CDR2 SVGIG (reference sequence). CDR3 amino acids: CAWSAGQAWDSPLHF. CDR3 DNA sequence: TGTGCCTGGAGTGCAGGACAGGCTTGGGATTCACCCCTCCACTTT.

This chain joins TRBV18 and TRBJ1-5; 8 nucleotides line up with TRBD1. CDR1 KGHSH and CDR2 LQKENI come from the germline V gene. Trimming removed 6 bases from V and 4 bases from J; junction bases left unmatched: 11. There are 16 residues in the CDR3. The CDR3 sequence is CASSRDRGRENQPQHF. In nucleotides, the CDR3 is TGTGCCAGCTCCCGAGACAGGGGTCGCGAGAATCAGCCCCAGCATTTT.

This clone turned up a few times. This chain joins TRBV18 and TRBJ2-5; 10 positions match TRBD1. Unmatched junction bases numbered 4, after V lost 3 bases and J lost 3 bases. Germline values: CDR1 KGHSH, CDR2 LQKENI. The CDR3 is made up of 15 amino acids. The CDR3 loop reads CASSPWGTGEETQYF. The CDR3 DNA sequence: TGTGCCAGCTCACCCTGGGGGACAGGGGAAGAGACCCAGTACTTC.

This CDR3 is CASSPSHSSMGLFF. In DNA, the CDR3 is TGTGCCAGCAGCCCCTCCCACTCGTCGATGGGGCTGTTTTTT. This sequence joins TRBV7-9 and TRBJ2-2; no clear D. CDR1 and CDR2 (germline): SEHNR, FQNEAQ (reference sequence). V dropped 5 bases and J dropped 13 bases, with 20 bases sitting between them. This CDR3 contains 14 residues. Together with reference TRBV7-9 and TRBJ2-2, the CDR3 gives the full variable domain: DTGVSQNPRHKITKRGQNVTFRCDPISEHNRLYWYRQTLGQGPEFLTYFQNEAQLEKSRLLSDRFSAERPKGSFSTLEIQRTEQGDSAMYLCASSPSHSSMGLFFGEGSRLTVL.

This chain joins TRBV4-3 and TRBJ2-2; 10 bases are a match to TRBD1. Germline V gene lookup returns CDR1 LGHNA and CDR2 YSLEER. This CDR3 contains 15 residues. J lost 8 bases, V lost 1 base, and 4 bases had no gene match. The chain's CDR3 is CASSQGQGAQGELFF. The CDR3 nucleotides are TGCGCCAGCAGCCAAGGACAGGGGGCCCAGGGGGAGCTGTTTTTT.

The V call is TRBV6-1, the J call TRBJ2-1, with D tentatively TRBD1 (5 bases). Germline V gene data show CDR1 as MNHNS and CDR2 as SASEGT. This CDR3 spans 15 amino acids. Trimming cost V 7 bases and J 1 base, with 14 bases left between them. The CDR3 DNA sequence: TGTGCCAGCATAATAGGGGATTTGTCCTACAATGAGCAGTTCTTC. Translating it yields CASIIGDLSYNEQFF.

V usage is TRBV11-2 and J usage is TRBJ2-2, with D perhaps given as TRBD1 or TRBD2 (5 bases each). CDR3 length: 15 residues. Germline CDR1 SGHAT, CDR2 FQNNGV. V was cut by 8 bases and J by 0 bases, with 13 bases left in between. CDR3 region: CASRAGASNTGELFF. DNA of the CDR3: TGTGCCAGCCGGGCCGGGGCCTCGAACACCGGGGAGCTGTTTTTT.

The CDR3 DNA sequence: TGTGCCAGCAGCTCGGGACTAGCGGGAGAAGAGCAGTTCTTC. Amino acids: CASSSGLAGEEQFF. The J gene is TRBJ2-1, the V gene TRBV7-2, with TRBD2 identical over 14 bases. Germline V gene data show CDR1 as SGHTA and CDR2 as FQGNSA. The junction had 3 bases not matched to a gene; V was cut back by 4 bases and J by 10 bases. The CDR3 runs to 14 residues.

This chain connects TRBV6-1 to TRBJ2-1, with 7 bases that match TRBD1. This CDR3 comprises 15 residues. Per the germline V gene, CDR1 is MNHNS and CDR2 is SASEGT. Trimming at V came to 8 bases and at J to 4 bases, leaving 11 bases not matched to a gene. The CDR3 bases are TGTGCCAGCGGCCGCACGGGACAGAGATACAATGAGCAGTTCTTC. This sequence encodes CASGRTGQRYNEQFF.